The sequence of this TCR beta chain was determined in a study of cytomegalovirus exposure and HLA in healthy donors. Here immunoSEQ multiplex PCR was the method, and the copy in TCRdb shows in-frame clones only, minus some. The sample holds 110,000 or so clones; approximately 85% are singletons and the top ten take 3% to 3.5%. Study-wide results and limits: The study recorded 164 TCR beta chains that were cytomegalovirus-associated. Subsequent analysis revealed that first-cohort TCR clusters tended to co-occur in the roughly 120 validation repertoires.

The study drew the donors from its 120-subject validation cohort, separate from the approximately 670-subject first cohort. Comments on this clone: The antigen remains undetermined.

The J segment lost 1 base and the V segment lost 2 bases, leaving 5 bases of the junction unmatched. The CDR3 length is 16 residues. Germline lookup yields CDR1 MGHRA and CDR2 YSYEKL. V usage is TRBV4-1 and J usage is TRBJ1-1; 9 bases map to TRBD1. The clonotype comes from a young woman in good health and CMV-seronegative. Specimen: PBMCs. The CDR3 DNA follows: TGCGCCAGCAGCCAACTATACAGGGGGCGGAACACTGAAGCTTTCTTT. Amino acids: CASSQLYRGRNTEAFF.